This TCR beta chain was recorded in a study of OX40 agonist ivuxolimab in advanced cancers. Background on the study: Of the participants, over 30% had some prior anti-PD-1, anti-PD-L1 or anti-CTLA-4 therapy, which was allowed.

Data came from immunoSEQ multiplex PCR; TCRdb stores just in-frame clones and leaves some out. The repertoire holds fewer than 110,000 clones, with under 95% as singletons. The sample holds one count of this clone. The CDR3 covers 15 residues. Germline V CDR1 and CDR2: ENHRY, SYGVKD. Trimming pared 3 bases from V and 4 bases from J, leaving 16 bases between. The chain couples TRBV10-3 to TRBJ2-7, with D maybe TRBD1 (6 bases). The receptor was derived from an adult with an advanced solid tumor such as melanoma, head and neck, liver or kidney cancer. The source material was CD4+ or CD8+ T cells sorted from blood, sampled in a trial of the OX40 agonist ivuxolimab. The CDR3 sequence is CAISDVGTQGYEQYF. As DNA, the CDR3 is TGTGCCATCAGTGATGTAGGGACACAAGGTTACGAGCAGTACTTC.